This T cell receptor (beta chain) comes out of a study of neurological immune-mediated disorders. Study conclusions and caveats: Neither clinical nor MRI features were associated with the multiple sclerosis repertoire cluster.

The CDR3 runs 15 residues. The germline gives CDR1 MGHRA, CDR2 YSYEKL. V was clipped by 2 bases and J by 6 bases, with 17 bases between them. This clonotype was counted ten times or more. The target antigen is unknown. TCRdb itself ran the 5' RACE reads through MiXCR, one entry per CDR3 protein. The data hold some 57,000 distinct CDR3 sequences, with about 3.2% observed a single time. This clonotype was obtained from a woman aged 60-70 years with multiple sclerosis. The V call is TRBV4-1, the J call TRBJ2-7, with D perhaps given as TRBD1 or TRBD2 (5 bases each). Sequences were obtained from PBMCs. The CDR3 sequence is CASSQYPGNQGEQYF. The CDR3 nucleotides read TGCGCCAGCAGCCAATATCCGGGGAACCAGGGCGAGCAGTACTTC.